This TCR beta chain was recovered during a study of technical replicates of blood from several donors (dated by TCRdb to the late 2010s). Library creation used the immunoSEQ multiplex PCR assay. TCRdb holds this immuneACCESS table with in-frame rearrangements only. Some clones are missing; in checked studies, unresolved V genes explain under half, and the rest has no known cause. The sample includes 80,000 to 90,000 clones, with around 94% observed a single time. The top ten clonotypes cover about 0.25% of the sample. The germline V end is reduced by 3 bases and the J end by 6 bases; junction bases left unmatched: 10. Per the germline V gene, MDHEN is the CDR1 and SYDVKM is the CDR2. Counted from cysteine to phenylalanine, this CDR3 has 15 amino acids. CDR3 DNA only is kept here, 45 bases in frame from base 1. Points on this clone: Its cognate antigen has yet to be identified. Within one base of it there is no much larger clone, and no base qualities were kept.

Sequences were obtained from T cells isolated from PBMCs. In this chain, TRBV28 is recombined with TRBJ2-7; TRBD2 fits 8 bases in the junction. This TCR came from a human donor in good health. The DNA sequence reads TGTGCCAGCAGTTTGTACGGGAGGGCTCCCCTCGAGCAGTACTTC. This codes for CASSLYGRAPLEQYF. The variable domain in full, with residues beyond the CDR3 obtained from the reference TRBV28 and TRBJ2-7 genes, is DVKVTQSSRYLVKRTGEKVFLECVQDMDHENMFWYRQDPGLGLRLIYFSYDVKMKEKGDIPEGYSVSREKKERFSLILESASTNQTSMYLCASSLYGRAPLEQYFGPGTRLTVT.